This T cell receptor beta chain was captured by sequencing in a study of cytomegalovirus exposure and HLA in healthy donors. The CDR3 runs 14 residues. CDR1 and CDR2 from the germline V gene are GTSNPN and SVGIG (reference sequence). V was pared by 5 bases and J by 4 bases, with 7 bases of the junction left unmatched. This clone was detected only a few times. The PCR used 60 Vbeta and 13 Jbeta primers. Sequenced by immunoSEQ multiplex PCR; TCRdb stores in-frame clones only, minus some. The data show about 140,000 clones, with 80% seen just once and 1% to 1.5% held by the top ten. The sequence derives from a male donor in good health and CMV-seropositive. Material: PBMCs. The chain uses TRBV30 and TRBJ2-1; 8 bases are a match to TRBD2. Here the CDR3 DNA reads TGTGCCTGGGGCAGTAAGCGGGAGTACAATGAGCAGTTCTTC. It encodes CAWGSKREYNEQFF.